This entry lists 24 T cell receptor beta chains sequenced from one sample in a study of cytotoxic CD8 clonotypes in ibrutinib-treated CLL (dated by TCRdb to the early 2020s). In the paper's terms, the time point label means: 24 months on ibrutinib. The library came from the immunoSEQ multiplex PCR assay. Entries here come from immuneACCESS through TCRdb and include only in-frame sequences with V and J called. Some clones fail to appear in such tables; in the studies checked, an unresolved V gene covers under half of the shortfall, and the cause of the remainder is unknown. The sample table contains about 130,000 clones; only one count was recorded for 80% to 90% of them. The biggest ten clones account for roughly 2% of the sample. This specimen consisted of PBMCs, obtained after 24 months of ibrutinib treatment. The receptors originated from a human donor with chronic lymphocytic leukemia.

The CDR3 nucleotides are TGTGCCAGCAGACATCCAGGGGGCTCAGGAAACACCATATATTTT. Protein sequence: CASRHPGGSGNTIYF. V gene TRBV6-6 combines with J gene TRBJ1-3; 8 bases line up with TRBD1. The CDR3 has 15 amino acids. The germline V gene has CDR1 MNHNY and CDR2 SVGAGI (reference sequence). J was trimmed by 4 bases and V by 6 bases; bases with no gene match: 8.

The chain recombines TRBV7-8 with TRBJ1-5; maybe TRBD1 (5 bases). V was pared by 5 bases and J by 3 bases, with 11 bases between. CDR1 SGHVS and CDR2 FQNEAQ come from the germline V gene. This CDR3 contains 14 residues. DNA of the CDR3: TGTGCCAGCAGCCCCGAGACAGTCAATCAGCCCCAGCATTTT. Encoded protein: CASSPETVNQPQHF.

This clone was seen just once. The chain has TRBV7-2 and TRBJ1-5, with D possibly TRBD1 on 5 matching bases. The CDR3 covers 14 residues. Germline V gene lookup returns CDR1 SGHTA and CDR2 FQGNSA. V was pared by 2 bases and J by 2 bases, with 7 bases between. The CDR3 bases are TGTGCCAGCAGCTTACGGGGGGGCAATCAGCCCCAGCATTTT. Its protein product is CASSLRGGNQPQHF.

The CDR3 region is CAISDYEGGGYTF. The DNA for the CDR3 is TGTGCCATCAGTGATTATGAGGGTGGTGGCTACACCTTC. V and J are TRBV10-3 and TRBJ1-2; no definite D call. Germline lookup yields CDR1 ENHRY and CDR2 SYGVKD. Between the trimmed V and J ends, which lost 3 bases and 7 bases, there was a span of 12 bases. The CDR3 extends over 13 amino acids.

The rearrangement uses TRBV28 and TRBJ2-7; 9 bases match TRBD1. Germline V CDR1 and CDR2: MDHEN, SYDVKM. CDR3 length equals 13 residues. V trimming: 6 bases; J trimming: 7 bases; junction bases outside the gene matches: 7. CDR3 residues: CASSLQGAGEQYF. The CDR3 region has the DNA TGTGCCAGCAGCTTACAGGGGGCTGGAGAGCAGTACTTC.

The gene calls are TRBV18 and TRBJ1-3, with D perhaps TRBD1 (6 bases). Trimming took off 2 bases at V and 4 bases at J, with 15 bases between the two ends. Germline V gives CDR1 KGHSH, CDR2 LQKENI. CDR3 length: 16 residues. CDR3 residues: CASSPYTGFAGNTIYF. In DNA form, the CDR3 reads TGTGCCAGCTCACCATACACAGGGTTTGCCGGAAACACCATATATTTT.

The chain has TRBV7-2 and TRBJ1-3; no definite D call. Trimming cost V 5 bases and J 0 bases, with 11 bases left between them. The CDR3 has 15 amino acids. Germline V CDR1 and CDR2: SGHTA, FQGNSA. The CDR3 DNA reads as TGTGCCAGCAGCCAACAGCCGAGCTCTGGAAACACCATATATTTT. It codes for CASSQQPSSGNTIYF.

This chain uses TRBV9 with TRBJ2-2, with 8 nucleotides matching TRBD1. V dropped 4 bases and J dropped 3; count of bases not matched to a gene: 11. There are 17 residues in the CDR3. Germline CDR1 SGDLS, CDR2 YYNGEE. The CDR3: CASSPAGQGAYTGELFF. In nucleotides, the CDR3 is TGTGCCAGCAGCCCGGCCGGCCAGGGGGCGTACACCGGGGAGCTGTTTTTT. Complete variable domain (other parts from reference TRBV9 and TRBJ2-2): DSGVTQTPKHLITATGQRVTLRCSPRSGDLSVYWYQQSLDQGLQFLIQYYNGEERAKGNILERFSAQQFPDLHSELNLSSLELGDSALYFCASSPAGQGAYTGELFFGEGSRLTVL.

V usage is TRBV19 and J usage is TRBJ1-5, with 8 nucleotides matching TRBD1. There are 17 residues in the CDR3. Germline trimming cut 7 bases from V and 6 bases from J; bases unmatched to any gene: 17. Germline CDR1 LNHDA, CDR2 SQIVND (reference sequence). The CDR3 is CASNPHGQGQYTQPQHF. The CDR3 nucleotides are TGTGCCAGTAACCCTCACGGACAGGGTCAGTATACTCAGCCCCAGCATTTT.

About this clone: At one of its ends the junction is not consistent with the germline gene, which may arise from a read error. The chain employs TRBV5-4 and TRBJ2-5; D is uncertain. CDR3 length equals 12 residues. Germline CDR1 SGHNT, CDR2 YYREEE (reference sequence). Written as DNA, the CDR3 is TGTGCCAGCAGCTTGGAGTTCGCCGATAAGAACTTC. Translating gives CASSLEFADKNF.

The rearrangement joins TRBV6-6 to TRBJ1-2; D not resolved. V lost 2 bases and J lost 0, with 7 bases in between. Germline assignment: CDR1 MNHNY and CDR2 SVGAGI (reference sequence). This CDR3 contains 14 residues. The CDR3 reads CASSYRRSNYGYTF. CDR3 nucleotide sequence: TGTGCCAGCAGTTACCGCCGATCTAACTATGGCTACACCTTC.

The chain uses TRBV19 and TRBJ2-1, with D perhaps matching TRBD1 or TRBD2 (7 bases each). Germline assignment: CDR1 LNHDA and CDR2 SQIVND (reference sequence). Trimming took 2 bases from V and 4 from J, leaving 9 bases between them. The CDR3 sequence is 14 residues long. CDR3 nucleotide sequence: TGTGCCAGTAGTATACAGGGGGGGTACAATGAGCAGTTCTTC. Its protein product is CASSIQGGYNEQFF. The full variable domain, in which reference TRBV19 and TRBJ2-1 provide the parts outside the CDR3, is DGGITQSPKYLFRKEGQNVTLSCEQNLNHDAMYWYRQDPGQGLRLIYYSQIVNDFQKGDIAEGYSVSREKKESFPLTVTSAQKNPTAFYLCASSIQGGYNEQFFGPGTRLTVL.

The chain couples TRBV28 to TRBJ2-7; 9 positions match TRBD1. The V and J ends lost 6 bases and 2 bases, in that order; junction bases with no gene match: 11. In germline, CDR1 is MDHEN, CDR2 SYDVKM. The length of the CDR3 is 16 residues. CDR3 sequence: CASSSPGQGFPYEQYF. The CDR3 nucleotides read TGTGCCAGCAGCTCACCGGGACAGGGCTTCCCCTACGAGCAGTACTTC.

J is TRBJ1-4 and V is TRBV27, with 9 bases identical to TRBD1. Trimming took 6 bases from V and 4 from J; bases not matched to a gene: 3. This CDR3 has 14 amino acids. Germline V gene data show CDR1 as MNHEY and CDR2 as SMNVEV (reference sequence). The chain's CDR3 is CASSGQGYNEKLFF. The CDR3 DNA reads TGTGCCAGCAGCGGACAGGGGTATAATGAAAAACTGTTTTTT. The full variable domain, in which reference TRBV27 and TRBJ1-4 provide the parts outside the CDR3, is EAQVTQNPRYLITVTGKKLTVTCSQNMNHEYMSWYRQDPGLGLRQIYYSMNVEVTDKGDVPEGYKVSRKEKRNFPLILESPSPNQTSLYFCASSGQGYNEKLFFGSGTQLSVL.

The chain joins TRBV5-6 to TRBJ1-6; tentative D call: TRBD1 (5 bases). The V and J ends lost 0 bases and 7 bases respectively, with 11 bases between them. Germline CDR1 reads SGHDT; CDR2 reads YYEEEE. The CDR3 has 15 residues. The CDR3 DNA reads as TGTGCCAGCAGCTTGGTCACAGGAGAAAATTCACCCCTCCACTTT. Protein: CASSLVTGENSPLHF.

This rearrangement joins TRBV9 to TRBJ2-2; TRBD2 matches 10 bases. Germline CDR1 is SGDLS and CDR2 is YYNGEE. There are 15 residues in the CDR3. The V gene end was trimmed by 2 bases and the J gene end by 7 bases; junction bases not matched to a gene: 5. CDR3 sequence reads: CASSVPAGGGGELFF. CDR3 coding DNA: TGTGCCAGCAGCGTCCCAGCGGGAGGGGGCGGGGAGCTGTTTTTT.

The V gene is TRBV4-1, the J gene TRBJ2-3; TRBD2 might be the D (5 bases). Germline V CDR1 and CDR2: MGHRA, YSYEKL. The CDR3 is 15 residues long. V was cut by 1 base and J by 4 bases, with 12 bases left in between. This chain's CDR3 is CASSQGVGVSDTQYF. The CDR3 nucleotides are TGCGCCAGCAGCCAAGGAGTGGGAGTCTCAGATACGCAGTATTTT.

The rearrangement uses TRBV14 and TRBJ1-1; D not certain. Germline-derived CDR1 and CDR2 are SGHDN and FVKESK. The CDR3 covers 13 residues. The V end lost 4 bases, the J end lost 1 base, and 7 bases lay between the germline ends. CDR3 nucleotides: TGTGCCAGCAGCCGGCAGGAGAACACTGAAGCTTTCTTT. Its translation is CASSRQENTEAFF.

The J gene is TRBJ2-5, the V gene TRBV28; D not certain. V lost 7 bases, J lost 5 bases, and 8 bases lay in between. Per the germline V gene, CDR1 is MDHEN and CDR2 is SYDVKM. The CDR3 is 11 amino acids. CDR3 region: CASTQRETQYF. CDR3 sequence (DNA): TGTGCCAGCACCCAAAGGGAGACCCAGTACTTC.

A single count supports this clone. The same CDR3 can be traced to other DNA sequences in this sample. The J gene is TRBJ1-2, the V gene TRBV28, with D possibly matching TRBD1 (6 bases). There are 12 residues in the CDR3. Per the germline V gene, CDR1 is MDHEN and CDR2 is SYDVKM. V gave up 6 bases and J gave up 5 bases, with 10 bases separating them. CDR3 sequence: CASSLDRYGYTF. In DNA form, the CDR3 reads TGTGCCAGCAGCCTGGACAGATATGGCTACACCTTC.

This clone has only a few counts. V and J are TRBV27 and TRBJ1-6; no firm D call. V was trimmed by 5 bases and J by 6 bases, leaving 20 bases between them. The CDR3 covers 17 residues. CDR1 and CDR2 from the germline V gene are MNHEY and SMNVEV (reference sequence). The CDR3 region has the DNA TGTGCCAGCAGTCCCTGGTCCGGGGTGGAGGGTAATTCACCCCTCCACTTT. It translates to CASSPWSGVEGNSPLHF.

The rearrangement uses TRBV15 and TRBJ2-3; TRBD2 matches 12 bases. V lost 3 bases, J lost 3 bases, and 13 bases stayed unmatched. The CDR3 is made up of 19 amino acids. Per the germline V gene, CDR1 is LNHNV and CDR2 is YYDKDF (reference sequence). The CDR3 nucleotides read TGTGCCACCAGCAGTGGGTTGACTAGCGGGGGTGGGGCTACAGATACGCAGTATTTT. Protein: CATSSGLTSGGGATDTQYF.

This clone was detected once. The gene calls are TRBV5-1 and TRBJ2-7; the match to TRBD1 covers 10 bases. CDR1 and CDR2 (germline): SGHRS, YFSETQ. There are 15 residues in the CDR3. V was pared by 0 bases and J by 3 bases, with 3 bases of the junction left unmatched. CDR3 sequence reads: CASSLEGQGLYEQYF. The CDR3 bases are TGCGCCAGCAGCTTGGAGGGACAGGGGCTCTACGAGCAGTACTTC.

The chain employs TRBV7-2 and TRBJ2-5, with 9 bases that match TRBD1. The V segment lost 4 bases and the J segment 5 bases; nucleotides outside the gene matches: 8. Germline CDR1 is SGHTA and CDR2 is FQGNSA. The CDR3 covers 15 residues. For the CDR3, the DNA is TGTGCCAGCAGCTACGGGGACAGGGTGCGGGAGACCCAGTACTTC. It is translated as CASSYGDRVRETQYF.